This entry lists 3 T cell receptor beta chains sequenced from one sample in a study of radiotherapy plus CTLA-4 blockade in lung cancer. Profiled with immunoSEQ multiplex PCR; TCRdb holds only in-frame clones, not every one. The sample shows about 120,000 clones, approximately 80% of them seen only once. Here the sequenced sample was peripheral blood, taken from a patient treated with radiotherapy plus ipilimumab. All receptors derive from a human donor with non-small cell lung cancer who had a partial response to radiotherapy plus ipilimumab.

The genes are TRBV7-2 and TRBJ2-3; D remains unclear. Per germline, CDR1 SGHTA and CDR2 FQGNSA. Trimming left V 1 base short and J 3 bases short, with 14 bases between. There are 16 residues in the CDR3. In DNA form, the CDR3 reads TGTGCCAGCAGCTTAGGAGGCCCGGTGTGGACAGATACGCAGTATTTT. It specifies CASSLGGPVWTDTQYF.

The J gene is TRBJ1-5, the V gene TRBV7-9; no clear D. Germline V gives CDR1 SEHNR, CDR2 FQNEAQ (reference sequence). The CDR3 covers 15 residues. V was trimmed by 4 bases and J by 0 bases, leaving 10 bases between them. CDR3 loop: CASSSDGYSNQPQHF. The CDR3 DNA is TGTGCCAGCAGCTCCGACGGGTATAGCAATCAGCCCCAGCATTTT.

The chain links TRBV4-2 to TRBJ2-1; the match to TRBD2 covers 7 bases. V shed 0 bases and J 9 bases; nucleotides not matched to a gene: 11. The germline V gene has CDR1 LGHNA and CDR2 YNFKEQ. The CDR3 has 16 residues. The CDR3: CASSQERTRPGGEQFF. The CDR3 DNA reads TGTGCCAGCAGCCAAGAACGGACTAGGCCGGGGGGTGAGCAGTTCTTC.